The 21 T cell receptor beta chains below come from one sample, sequenced in a study of blood T cell repertoires in COVID-19 (TCRdb year 2020). The library was generated by the immunoSEQ multiplex PCR assay. Drawn from immuneACCESS, this table holds only the in-frame rearrangements with V and J called that TCRdb kept. Clones are partly lost; checked studies trace under half to an unresolved V gene and leave the rest unexplained. Here the sample has over 300,000 clones; approximately 90% occur a single time. The top ten hold around 0.95% of the sample. The specimen was PBMCs or T cells enriched from blood (not recorded which). Every receptor here comes from a woman aged 30 to 39 with acute COVID-19.

In its sample, this clone was seen once. This chain links TRBV9 with TRBJ2-1; 7 nucleotides line up with TRBD2. J was trimmed by 6 bases and V by 0 bases; bases with no gene match: 6. The CDR3 covers 15 residues. Per germline, CDR1 SGDLS and CDR2 YYNGEE. The CDR3 nucleotides read TGTGCCAGCAGCGTAGGCAGCGGGGCTGGCAATGAGCAGTTCTTC. It encodes CASSVGSGAGNEQFF.

V is TRBV2 and J is TRBJ2-3; 9 positions agree with TRBD2. With 6 bases clipped from V and 2 bases from J, the junction kept 9 bases outside the gene matches. The CDR3 contains 16 residues. Germline CDR1 is SNHLY and CDR2 is FYNNEI. CDR3 DNA sequence: TGTGCCAGCAGGAGAGATAGCGGGGGAAACACAGATACGCAGTATTTT. Amino acids: CASRRDSGGNTDTQYF. Drawing the rest from reference TRBV2 and TRBJ2-3, the complete variable domain is EPEVTQTPSHQVTQMGQEVILRCVPISNHLYFYWYRQILGQKVEFLVSFYNNEISEKSEIFDDQFSVERPDGSNFTLKIRSTKLEDSAMYFCASRRDSGGNTDTQYFGPGTRLTVL.

The chain has TRBV2 and TRBJ1-3, with D hard to call. CDR3 size: 14 residues. V was shortened by 6 bases and J by 3 bases, with 12 bases between the two germline ends. The germline gives CDR1 SNHLY, CDR2 FYNNEI. The CDR3 DNA follows: TGTGCCAGCAGGCCGGGAGTCGGTGGAAACACCATATATTTT. It translates to CASRPGVGGNTIYF.

The V call is TRBV29-1, the J call TRBJ2-3; 7 bases fit TRBD1. The CDR3 is 16 amino acids. Per germline, CDR1 SQVTM and CDR2 ANQGSEA. Losses at the gene ends were 8 bases for V and 7 bases for J; bases not matched to a gene: 21. As DNA, the CDR3 is TGCAGCCCACCAGGGGGACACTTCCCCCGTACGCATACGCAGTATTTT. Protein: CSPPGGHFPRTHTQYF.

The V and J genes are TRBV5-8 and TRBJ2-2; D perhaps matches TRBD2 (5 bases). V was cut by 6 bases and J by 1 base, with 13 bases left in between. This CDR3 comprises 15 residues. CDR1 is SGHTS and CDR2 is YDEGEE in the germline V gene. The DNA of the CDR3 is TGTGCCAGCAACCCCCGTCGGGAGAACACCGGGGAGCTGTTTTTT. This gives the protein CASNPRRENTGELFF. Looking up the rest from reference TRBV5-8 and TRBJ2-2 gives the full variable domain: EAGVTQSPTHLIKTRGQQATLRCSPISGHTSVYWYQQALGLGLQFLLWYDEGEERNRGNFPPRFSGRQFPNYSSELNVNALELEDSALYLCASNPRRENTGELFFGEGSRLTVL.

The V call is TRBV6-5, the J call TRBJ1-6; D not resolved. Between the trimmed V and J ends, which lost 5 bases and 12 bases, there was a span of 14 bases. This CDR3 has 13 amino acids. Per the germline V gene, CDR1 is MNHEY and CDR2 is SVGAGI. CDR3 DNA: TGTGCCAGCAGTAATCGTACAAGTCGACCCCTCCACTTT. Its protein product is CASSNRTSRPLHF.

The CDR3 DNA sequence: TGCGCCAGCAGCTTTTCAGGGGTTCAGCCCCAGCATTTT. Amino acid sequence: CASSFSGVQPQHF. V gene TRBV5-1 combines with J gene TRBJ1-5; a possible D gene is TRBD1 (6 bases). Germline loops: CDR1 SGHRS, CDR2 YFSETQ. The CDR3 consists of 13 residues. V was trimmed by 2 bases and J by 6 bases, leaving 9 bases between them. Variable domain in full (rest from reference TRBV5-1 and TRBJ1-5): KAGVTQTPRYLIKTRGQQVTLSCSPISGHRSVSWYQQTPGQGLQFLFEYFSETQRNKGNFPGRFSGRQFSNSRSEMNVSTLELGDSALYLCASSFSGVQPQHFGDGTRLSIL.

This chain uses TRBV5-1 with TRBJ1-4; TRBD1 is a possible D gene (5 bases). The CDR3 has 15 residues. The germline gives CDR1 SGHRS, CDR2 YFSETQ. Trimming shortened V by 4 bases and J by 0 bases, and 10 bases separated the two germline ends. CDR3 in DNA: TGCGCCAGCAGCCCCAGGGATCCAACTAATGAAAAACTGTTTTTT. Protein: CASSPRDPTNEKLFF.

The rearrangement links TRBV4-1 to TRBJ2-7; the D gene is possibly TRBD1 (5 bases). Germline loops: CDR1 MGHRA, CDR2 YSYEKL. Trimming took 0 bases from V and 3 from J, leaving 24 bases between them. This CDR3 is built from 19 residues. The CDR3 protein is CASSQERAIRGQGVYEQYF. As DNA, the CDR3 is TGCGCCAGCAGCCAAGAAAGGGCGATTAGGGGCCAAGGGGTCTACGAGCAGTACTTC.

The chain has TRBV10-2 and TRBJ2-7, with D hard to call. Deletions cut 3 bases from V and 2 bases from J, with 11 bases between. Germline V CDR1 and CDR2: WSHSY, SAAADI. This CDR3 has 14 amino acids. CDR3 in DNA: TGCGCCAGCAGTGAAACAGCCTCCGCCTACGAGCAGTACTTC. Translated: CASSETASAYEQYF.

V and J are TRBV6-4 and TRBJ1-4; D is possibly TRBD1 (5 bases). Germline V gene data show CDR1 as MRHNA and CDR2 as SNTAGT. This CDR3 comprises 15 residues. V lost 6 bases and J 0 bases, leaving 11 bases between the germline ends. This CDR3 reads CASRKDTSTNEKLFF. As DNA, the CDR3 is TGTGCCAGCAGGAAGGACACGTCAACTAATGAAAAACTGTTTTTT.

The chain uses TRBV29-1 and TRBJ2-7; 10 bases are shared with TRBD1. J was trimmed by 9 bases and V by 6 bases; bases with no gene match: 11. The germline CDR1 and CDR2 sequences are SQVTM and ANQGSEA. This CDR3 has 13 residues. CDR3 sequence: CSVETDRGRGQYF. The CDR3 bases are TGCAGCGTCGAAACTGACAGGGGGCGCGGGCAGTACTTC.

The V gene is TRBV5-6, the J gene TRBJ2-3, with 7 nucleotides matching TRBD2. The germline gives CDR1 SGHDT, CDR2 YYEEEE. The J segment lost 8 bases and the V segment lost 4 bases, leaving 7 bases of the junction unmatched. This CDR3 is built from 13 residues. The CDR3 DNA reads TGTGCCAGCAGCCCTCTGGGGGGGGGTACGCAGTATTTT. This sequence encodes CASSPLGGGTQYF.

This chain uses TRBV12-3 or TRBV12-4 with TRBJ1-2; D is unresolved. V was pared by 6 bases and J by 5 bases, with 10 bases between. The CDR3 length is 12 residues. The CDR3 DNA reads as TGTGCCAGCAGCCCGGGATTTTATGGCTACACCTTC. Its protein is CASSPGFYGYTF.

V usage is TRBV24-1 and J usage is TRBJ1-2; D unresolved. Trimming took 6 bases from V and 3 from J, leaving 13 bases between them. The length of the CDR3 is 14 residues. CDR1 and CDR2 (germline): KGHDR, SFDVKD. CDR3 sequence (DNA): TGTGCCACCAGTCGGAGGACGGAAGACTATGGCTACACCTTC. Its translation: CATSRRTEDYGYTF.

This clone showed up just a few times. The chain employs TRBV21-1 and TRBJ1-2. TRBV21-1 is listed as a pseudogene. This CDR3 is 15 amino acids long. The CDR3 loop is CASSKPGTFSYGYTF. The DNA for the CDR3 is TGTGCCAGCAGCAAGCCCGGGACTTTTAGCTATGGCTACACCTTC.

This rearrangement joins TRBV5-8 to TRBJ1-1; TRBD1 might be the D (5 bases). The ends were cut back, 0 bases at V and 5 bases at J, with 11 bases in the middle. In germline, CDR1 is SGHTS, CDR2 YDEGEE. CDR3 length equals 14 residues. The CDR3 sequence: CASSLETARTEAFF. In DNA, the CDR3 is TGTGCCAGCAGCTTGGAGACAGCCCGGACTGAAGCTTTCTTT.

V gene TRBV12-5 combines with J gene TRBJ2-3; D ambiguous. This CDR3 comprises 15 residues. Germline CDR1 and CDR2: LGHNT and FRNRAP. The ends were cut back, 4 bases at V and 0 bases at J, with 11 bases in the middle. The CDR3 DNA is TGTGCTAGTGGTTCCAGTCGTCAGAGCACAGATACGCAGTATTTT. This codes for CASGSSRQSTDTQYF.

This sequence joins TRBV19 and TRBJ2-5; perhaps TRBD1 as D (5 bases). Germline CDR1 LNHDA, CDR2 SQIVND (reference sequence). This CDR3 contains 14 residues. V dropped 5 bases and J dropped 5 bases, with 15 bases sitting between them. The CDR3: CASSLGVGEETQYF. The CDR3 nucleotides read TGTGCCAGTAGTCTAGGGGTTGGAGAGGAGACCCAGTACTTC.

The chain has TRBV7-2 and TRBJ2-4; 8 nucleotides agree with TRBD2. CDR1 SGHTA and CDR2 FQGNSA come from the germline V gene. With 1 base clipped from V and 2 bases from J, the junction kept 7 bases outside the gene matches. The CDR3 length is 17 residues. The CDR3 loop reads CASSLGPAGVSKNIQYF. The DNA for the CDR3 is TGTGCCAGCAGCTTAGGCCCAGCGGGGGTGTCCAAAAACATTCAGTACTTC.

This clone showed up just once. Distinct nucleotide sequences in the sample also encode this CDR3. The chain employs TRBV5-6 and TRBJ1-6, with D perhaps matching TRBD1 (5 bases). The CDR3 spans 14 residues. V lost 0 bases to trimming and J lost 7 bases, with 8 bases between them. Looked up from germline, CDR1 is SGHDT and CDR2 is YYEEEE. The CDR3 DNA follows: TGTGCCAGCAGCTTGGGCCAGGGAAATTCACCCCTCCACTTT. Residues: CASSLGQGNSPLHF.